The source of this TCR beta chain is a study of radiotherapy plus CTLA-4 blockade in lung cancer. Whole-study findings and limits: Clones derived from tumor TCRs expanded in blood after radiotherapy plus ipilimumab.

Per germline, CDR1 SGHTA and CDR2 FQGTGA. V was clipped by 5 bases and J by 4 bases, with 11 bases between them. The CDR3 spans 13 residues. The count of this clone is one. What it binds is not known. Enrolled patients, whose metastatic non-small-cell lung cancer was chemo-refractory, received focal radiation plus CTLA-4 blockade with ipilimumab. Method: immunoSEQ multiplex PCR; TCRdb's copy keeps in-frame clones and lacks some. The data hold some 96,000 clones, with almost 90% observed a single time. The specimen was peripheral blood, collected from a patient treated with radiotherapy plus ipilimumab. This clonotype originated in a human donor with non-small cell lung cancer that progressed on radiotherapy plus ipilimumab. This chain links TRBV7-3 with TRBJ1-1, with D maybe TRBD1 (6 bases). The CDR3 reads CASSLDRGTEAFF. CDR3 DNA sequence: TGTGCCAGCAGCCTGGACAGAGGCACTGAAGCTTTCTTT.